Each of the 4 T cell receptor beta chains below was sequenced from the same sample in a study of regulatory T cells in long-lasting Graves disease. Time point noted: newly diagnosed GD, antithyroid drugs for less than 3 months. Following extraction of RNA from PBMCs, that RNA was used to make the TCR library. Through Arm-PCR of CDR3 regions and iRepertoire HTBI primers, TCR beta libraries were built. TCRdb used MiXCR to reprocess the multiplex PCR reads, holding one entry per CDR3 protein. Here the sample spans about 500,000 distinct CDR3 sequences, around 11% being singletons. The same data also went into a second study, on T cells in Graves' hyperthyroidism and ophthalmopathy.

This material consisted of peripheral blood mononuclear cells (PBMCs), taken at new diagnosis, from a patient treated with antithyroid drugs. The receptors originated from a woman aged 30 to 39 with Graves disease.

This clonotype was recorded many times. The chain has TRBV11-2 and TRBJ2-4; D is unclear. CDR3 length: 14 amino acids. The germline V gene encodes CDR1 SGHAT and CDR2 FQNNGV. Trimming cost V 5 bases and J 0 bases, with 8 bases left between them. CDR3 residues: CASSPLLAKNIQYF. CDR3 DNA sequence: TGTGCCAGCAGCCCCTTATTAGCCAAAAACATTCAGTACTTC.

This clonotype was seen many times. This sequence joins TRBV28 and TRBJ2-1; TRBD2 agrees at 10 bases. The CDR3 runs to 17 residues. Germline CDR1 MDHEN, CDR2 SYDVKM. V lost 4 bases, J lost 2 bases, and 8 bases stayed unmatched. The CDR3 nucleotides read TGTGCCAGCAGTTCTCCTAGCGGGAGTAACCCCTACAATGAGCAGTTCTTC. Its translation: CASSSPSGSNPYNEQFF.

This clonotype was observed at least ten times. The chain joins TRBV7-9 to TRBJ2-1; the D is unclear. CDR1 and CDR2 (germline): SEHNR, FQNEAQ (reference sequence). The CDR3 spans 12 residues. The V end lost 5 bases, the J end lost 8 bases, and 10 bases lay between the germline ends. CDR3 sequence (DNA): TGTGCCAGCAGCCCTTCCGACGATGAGCAGTTCTTC. This encodes CASSPSDDEQFF.

This clonotype was picked up many times. J is TRBJ1-1 and V is TRBV12-3 or TRBV12-4; TRBD1 aligns across 7 bases. This CDR3 is built from 16 residues. V lost 3 bases and J lost 4; bases outside the gene matches: 11. The CDR3 loop reads CASSLEKGARGTEAFF. Here the CDR3 DNA reads TGTGCCAGCAGTTTGGAAAAGGGGGCGCGGGGCACTGAAGCTTTCTTT.